This TCR beta chain stems from a study of OX40 agonist ivuxolimab in advanced cancers. The repertoire was sequenced with immunoSEQ multiplex PCR; TCRdb's copy has only in-frame clones and lacks some. The table records tens of thousands of clones, 88% of them present only once. This CDR3 has 12 amino acids. Germline V lookup: CDR1 MNHNY, CDR2 SVGAGI (reference sequence). V shed 2 bases and J shed 6 bases, with 5 bases lying between them. Only one count was recorded for this clone. The sequence was collected from an adult with an advanced solid tumor such as melanoma, head and neck, liver or kidney cancer. The chain uses TRBV6-6 and TRBJ1-5; D gene ambiguous. The material was CD4+ or CD8+ T cells sorted from blood, obtained in a trial of the OX40 agonist ivuxolimab. Here the CDR3 reads CASSYPVQPQHF. CDR3 nucleotide sequence: TGTGCCAGCAGTTACCCCGTTCAGCCCCAGCATTTT.